Listed below are T cell receptor beta chains from one sample, sequenced in a study of shared clonotypes between healthy human individuals. The data were produced by immunoSEQ multiplex PCR, yet TCRdb's version contains in-frame clones alone and is incomplete. The repertoire has a few million clones, 80% to 95% of them found once; the top ten carry 1.5% to 2%. Sequences were obtained from naive CD8+ T cells from PBMCs. Receptor source: a man aged 18 to 29 in good health. Some clones in this sample may be carry-over from other donors' samples. CDR3s include the opening cysteine and the closing phenylalanine or tryptophan. D genes are given only for firm matches. For some rows the clone size is stated as once, few or many, or as a class when expanded; others skip it.

V: TRBV19; size: -; D: TRBD1; J: TRBJ1-1; length: 15; CDR3: CASRIRTGMNTEAFF; DNA: TGTGCCAGTAGAATACGGACAGGCATGAACACTGAAGCTTTCTTT
V: TRBV5-1; size: -; D: TRBD2; J: TRBJ2-3; length: 18; CDR3: CASSLDGTTNSGTDTQYF; DNA: TGCGCCAGCAGCTTGGATGGGACTACCAATTCAGGCACAGATACGCAGTATTTT
V: TRBV27; size: -; D: TRBD2; J: TRBJ2-7; length: 14; CDR3: CASSLSGLVDEQYF; DNA: TGTGCCAGCAGTTTATCCGGACTAGTCGACGAGCAGTACTTC
V: TRBV25-1; size: -; D: -; J: TRBJ2-5; length: 14; CDR3: CASSEWAAQETQYF; DNA: TGTGCCAGCAGTGAATGGGCGGCCCAAGAGACCCAGTACTTC
V: TRBV5-1; size: -; D: TRBD1; J: TRBJ2-7; length: 15; CDR3: CASSPRQGRLYEQYF; DNA: TGCGCCAGCAGCCCCCGACAGGGGAGGCTCTACGAGCAGTACTTC
V: TRBV14; size: -; D: -; J: TRBJ2-7; length: 12; CDR3: CASSPDRYEQYF; DNA: TGTGCCAGCAGCCCGGACCGCTACGAGCAGTACTTC
V: TRBV27; size: -; D: -; J: TRBJ2-1; length: 16; CDR3: CASSLRSANSYNEQFF; DNA: TGTGCCAGCAGTTTAAGGTCAGCGAACTCCTACAATGAGCAGTTCTTC
V: TRBV2; size: -; D: -; J: TRBJ2-1; length: 14; CDR3: CASRLLGSHNEQFF; DNA: TGTGCCAGCAGGCTCTTGGGGAGCCACAATGAGCAGTTCTTC
V: TRBV4-3; size: -; D: -; J: TRBJ2-7; length: 15; CDR3: CASSQDLTGSYEQYF; DNA: TGCGCCAGCAGCCAAGATCTGACGGGGAGCTACGAGCAGTACTTC
V: TRBV11-2; size: few; D: -; J: TRBJ2-3; length: 13; CDR3: CASSYPRVDTQYF; DNA: TGTGCCAGCAGCTATCCCAGGGTAGATACGCAGTATTTT
V: TRBV4-1; size: -; D: -; J: TRBJ2-5; length: 14; CDR3: CASSQERAQGTQYF; DNA: TGCGCCAGCAGCCAAGAACGGGCCCAAGGGACCCAGTACTTC
V: TRBV5-4; size: -; D: TRBD2; J: TRBJ2-7; length: 15; CDR3: CASSLAASGSYEQYF; DNA: TGTGCCAGCAGCTTGGCGGCTAGCGGGAGTTACGAGCAGTACTTC
V: TRBV7-6; size: -; D: TRBD1; J: TRBJ2-7; length: 16; CDR3: CASSLARQGPLGEQYF; DNA: TGTGCCAGCAGCTTAGCTAGACAGGGACCCCTCGGGGAGCAGTACTTC
V: TRBV4-2; size: -; D: -; J: TRBJ1-2; length: 17; CDR3: CASSQDTTGLINYGYTF; DNA: TGTGCCAGCAGCCAAGATACCACAGGGCTTATAAACTATGGCTACACCTTC
V: TRBV18; size: -; D: -; J: TRBJ2-5; length: 14; CDR3: CASSPWQNQETQYF; DNA: TGTGCCAGCTCACCCTGGCAGAACCAAGAGACCCAGTACTTC
V: TRBV5-1; size: -; D: -; J: TRBJ2-7; length: 10; CDR3: CASSRYEQYF; DNA: TGCGCCAGCAGCCGGTACGAGCAGTACTTC
V: TRBV28; size: -; D: TRBD2; J: TRBJ2-7; length: 16; CDR3: CASRTPRDYVSYEQYF; DNA: TGTGCCAGCAGGACCCCGAGGGACTATGTATCCTACGAGCAGTACTTC
V: TRBV21-1; size: -; D: -; J: TRBJ2-2; length: 11; CDR3: CAPSLAGELFF; DNA: TGTGCCCCCTCGTTGGCCGGGGAGCTGTTTTTT
V: TRBV27; size: -; D: -; J: TRBJ2-1; length: 17; CDR3: CASSPTRTSSSYNEQFF; DNA: TGTGCCAGCAGCCCTACTCGGACGAGTAGCTCCTACAATGAGCAGTTCTTC
V: TRBV11-1; size: -; D: TRBD1; J: TRBJ1-2; length: 17; CDR3: CASSLAPLTGAAYGYTF; DNA: TGTGCCAGCAGCTTAGCCCCGTTGACAGGGGCGGCCTATGGCTACACCTTC
V: TRBV7-9; size: -; D: -; J: TRBJ2-4; length: 14; CDR3: CATDPGRSLDIQYF; DNA: TGTGCCACCGACCCAGGCCGGAGCTTGGACATTCAGTACTTC
V: TRBV7-6; size: -; D: -; J: TRBJ2-1; length: 13; CDR3: CASSEIWREEQFF; DNA: TGTGCCAGCAGCGAAATCTGGCGGGAAGAGCAGTTCTTC
V: TRBV4-1; size: -; D: -; J: TRBJ2-7; length: 16; CDR3: CASSQGRESSTYEQYF; DNA: TGCGCCAGCAGCCAAGGGAGGGAGTCATCAACCTACGAGCAGTACTTC
V: TRBV5-4; size: -; D: TRBD1; J: TRBJ1-2; length: 14; CDR3: CASSSGQANYGYTF; DNA: TGTGCCAGCAGCTCGGGACAGGCTAACTATGGCTACACCTTC
V: TRBV28; size: -; D: -; J: TRBJ2-1; length: 13; CDR3: CAGSVSSYNEQFF; DNA: TGCGCCGGGAGTGTGAGCTCCTACAATGAGCAGTTCTTC
V: TRBV27; size: -; D: -; J: TRBJ1-2; length: 14; CDR3: CASSLVGSSDGYTF; DNA: TGTGCCAGCAGTTTAGTCGGGTCCTCGGATGGCTACACCTTC
V: TRBV19; size: once; D: TRBD1; J: TRBJ1-5; length: 19; CDR3: CASSVTRDRGRRRNQPQHF; DNA: TGTGCCAGTAGCGTTACTCGCGACAGGGGGCGGAGGCGCAATCAGCCCCAGCATTTT